This TCR beta chain was retrieved from a study of graft-versus-host responses after intestinal transplantation. Study background: Tacrolimus plus steroids were given to all recipients for roughly three years, preceded by anti-thymocyte globulin induction. Study-level findings and limits: Recipient marrow contained GvH clones, some of which appeared first in ileum or blood. Within the allografts of patients who had graft-donor T cell macrochimerism, graft-versus-host to host-versus-graft clonal ratios were high.

The CDR3 sequence is 16 residues long. Germline V lookup: CDR1 LGHNA, CDR2 YNFKEQ. V shed 4 bases, J shed 6 bases, and the junction held 11 bases outside the gene matches. Concerning this clone itself: The antigen remains unidentified.

Only in-frame clones appear in the TCRdb table, and some are missing; sequencing was by immunoSEQ multiplex PCR. The data hold 80,000 to 95,000 clones, with approximately 90% observed a single time. The chain employs TRBV4-2 and TRBJ2-2, with 7 bases identical to TRBD2. This receptor was identified in a human donor who was the organ donor for an intestinal transplant. The material sequenced was unstimulated CD4+ T cells sorted from spleen or lymph node cells, taken before transplant. The CDR3 bases are TGTGCCAGCAGCCCCGGTAGTGCCCTAGCGGCCGGGGAGCTGTTTTTT. Translated, it gives CASSPGSALAAGELFF.